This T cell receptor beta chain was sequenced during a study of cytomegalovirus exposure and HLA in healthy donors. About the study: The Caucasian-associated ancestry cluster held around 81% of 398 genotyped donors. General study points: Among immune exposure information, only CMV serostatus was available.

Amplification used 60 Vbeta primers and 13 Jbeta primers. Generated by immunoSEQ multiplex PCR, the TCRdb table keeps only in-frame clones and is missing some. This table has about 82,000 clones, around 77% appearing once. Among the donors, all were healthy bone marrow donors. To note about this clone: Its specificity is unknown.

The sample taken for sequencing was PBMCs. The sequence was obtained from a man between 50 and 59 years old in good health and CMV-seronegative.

The CDR3 sequence is CAWSRGGADTQYF. CDR3 in DNA: TGTGCCTGGTCTCGGGGGGGCGCAGATACGCAGTATTTT. This sequence joins TRBV30 and TRBJ2-3, with 8 positions matching TRBD2. Germline assignment: CDR1 GTSNPN and CDR2 SVGIG (reference sequence). With V trimmed by 5 bases and J by 4 bases, 5 bases remained unmatched. The CDR3 consists of 13 residues.